This T cell receptor (beta chain) was observed in a study of blood T cell repertoires in COVID-19 (TCRdb year 2020). Regarding the complete study: Samples covering the acute and convalescent phases of COVID-19 were provided by collaborators in the United States, Italy and Spain. Deeply sampled blood TCRbeta repertoires from subjects exposed to, actively infected with, or recovered from COVID-19 were included in the dataset. The prospective study material was composed of cDNA or gDNA derived from T cells, B-cell-depleted T cells, or PBMCs. Where available, HLA class I and class II types were obtained from metadata supplied by the sample provider rather than from assay-based typing. The repertoires were released in a freely available public database intended as a resource for research on the immune response to SARS-CoV-2. The sample metadata nearly always contained a de-identified subject ID, COVID-19 status, age in years and sex. Samples came from the ongoing ImmuneRACE study (first 160 participants) plus 1,254 subjects from 6 global collaborators. Summary of the overall study and its limitations: Clinical and demographic metadata were provided uncurated, with the amount varying by source and participant.

Participants in the prospective study were enrolled through a virtual design, were aged about 18 to 90 years, and lived in roughly 25 United States geographic areas. In the prospective study, cohorts were assigned on the basis of participant-reported clinical history obtained from a screening survey and a study questionnaire. Recovered participants in ImmuneRACE Cohort 3 were defined by two consecutive negative NP/OP PCR tests, clearance by a healthcare professional, or resolution of symptoms. In the prospective study, whole blood, serum and a nasopharyngeal or oropharyngeal swab were collected from each participant by mobile phlebotomists. Over a roughly 2-month period, participants in the prospective study had the option of providing additional blood draws and questionnaires. Prospective study blood samples were shipped either frozen or at room temperature before DNA extraction. For this chain, trimming is 4 bases at the V end and 4 bases at the J end, and the number of junction bases without a gene match is 8. From the cysteine up to the phenylalanine, the CDR3 has a length of 16 residues. Solely the CDR3 DNA is kept, with 48 bases framed from the first base. For CDR1 and CDR2, the germline V gene lists SGHTA and FQGTGA.

Concerning this clone: The antigen it binds to is not known. The input lacks base qualities; no much larger clone sits a single base away.

TCRbeta CDR3 regions were amplified from genomic DNA using the immunoSEQ Assay, a bias-controlled multiplex PCR. On the authors' methods: Within the assay, amplification of reference gene primers was used to estimate how many nucleated cells each sample contained. To quantify the absolute abundance of each unique TCRbeta CDR3 rearrangement, sequence reads were collapsed and filtered. For each sample, productive Simpson clonality was calculated as the square root of Simpson's diversity index over productive rearrangements. What TCRdb holds here is the immuneACCESS table cut down to in-frame rearrangements. Part of the clones is not present; checked against another copy, under half of the missing clones reflect an unresolved V gene, and the others are unexplained. The DNA gave D and trimming, while V, J and clone size come from that table. Counted in this sample were 250,000 to 300,000 clones; about nine tenths of them appeared once. The ten largest clones take up 1.7% of the sample.

This TCR came from a woman between 35 and 50 years old who had recovered from COVID-19. The specimen sequenced was PBMCs or T cells enriched from blood (not recorded which). This sequence uses TRBV7-3 and TRBJ2-3, with 10 bases aligning to TRBD2. This receptor has the CDR3 CASSSGLAREADTQYF. The base sequence is TGTGCCAGCAGCTCGGGACTAGCGAGGGAGGCAGATACGCAGTATTTT.